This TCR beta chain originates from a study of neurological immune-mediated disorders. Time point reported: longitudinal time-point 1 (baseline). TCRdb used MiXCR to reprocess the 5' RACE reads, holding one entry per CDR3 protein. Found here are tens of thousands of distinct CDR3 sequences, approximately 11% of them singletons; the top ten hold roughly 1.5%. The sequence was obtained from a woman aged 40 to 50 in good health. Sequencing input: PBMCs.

The CDR3 DNA sequence: TGTGCCAGCAGCAACCGGAAGGGCACTGTGTCCAACGTCCTGACTTTC. It is translated as CASSNRKGTVSNVLTF. V gene TRBV9 combines with J gene TRBJ2-6; D unresolved. In germline, CDR1 is SGDLS, CDR2 YYNGEE. There are 16 residues in the CDR3. V dropped 4 bases and J dropped 8 bases, with 19 bases sitting between them.